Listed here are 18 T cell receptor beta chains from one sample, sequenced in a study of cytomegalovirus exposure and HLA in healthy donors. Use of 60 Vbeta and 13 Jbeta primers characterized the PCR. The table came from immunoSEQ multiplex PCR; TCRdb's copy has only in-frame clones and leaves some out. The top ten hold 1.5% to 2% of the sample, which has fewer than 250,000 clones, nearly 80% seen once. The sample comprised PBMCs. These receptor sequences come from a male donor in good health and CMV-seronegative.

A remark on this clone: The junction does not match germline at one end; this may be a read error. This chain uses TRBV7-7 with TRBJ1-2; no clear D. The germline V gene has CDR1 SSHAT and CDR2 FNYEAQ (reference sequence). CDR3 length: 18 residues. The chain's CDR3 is CASSFEAQIGYGDYGYTF. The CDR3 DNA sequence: TGTGCTAGCAGCTTTGAGGCCCAGATCGGATACGGGGACTATGGCTACACCTTC.

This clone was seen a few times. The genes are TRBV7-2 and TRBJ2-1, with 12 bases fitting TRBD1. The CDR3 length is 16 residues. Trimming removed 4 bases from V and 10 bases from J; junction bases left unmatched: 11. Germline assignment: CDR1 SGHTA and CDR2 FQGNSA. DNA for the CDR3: TGTGCCAGCAGCTGGGGCGGGACAGGGGGCTTGTTAGAGCAGTTCTTC. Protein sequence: CASSWGGTGGLLEQFF.

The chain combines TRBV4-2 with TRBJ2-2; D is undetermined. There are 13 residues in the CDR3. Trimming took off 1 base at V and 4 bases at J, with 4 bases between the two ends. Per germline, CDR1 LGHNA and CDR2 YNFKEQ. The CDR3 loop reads CASSQGGTGELFF. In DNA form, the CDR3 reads TGTGCCAGCAGCCAAGGCGGCACCGGGGAGCTGTTTTTT.

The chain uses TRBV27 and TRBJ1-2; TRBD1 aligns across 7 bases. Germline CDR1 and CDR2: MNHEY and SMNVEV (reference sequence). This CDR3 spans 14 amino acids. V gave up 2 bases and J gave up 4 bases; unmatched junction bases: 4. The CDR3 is CASSLTGAFYGYTF. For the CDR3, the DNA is TGTGCCAGCAGTTTAACAGGGGCGTTCTATGGCTACACCTTC.

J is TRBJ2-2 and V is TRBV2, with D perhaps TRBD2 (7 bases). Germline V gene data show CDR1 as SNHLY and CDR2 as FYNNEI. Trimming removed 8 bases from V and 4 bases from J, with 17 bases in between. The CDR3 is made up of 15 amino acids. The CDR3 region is CASSEGGGRTGELFF. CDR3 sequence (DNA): TGTGCCAGCTCGGAAGGGGGGGGGCGCACCGGGGAGCTGTTTTTT.

The CDR3 spells CASSSRGVSTEAFF. The DNA for the CDR3 is TGTGCCAGCAGCAGCAGGGGGGTAAGCACTGAAGCTTTCTTT. The V call is TRBV7-2, the J call TRBJ1-1; 7 positions match TRBD1. CDR1 is SGHTA, CDR2 FQGNSA, per germline. V lost 5 bases to trimming and J lost 4 bases; unmatched junction nucleotides: 7. The CDR3 has 14 residues.

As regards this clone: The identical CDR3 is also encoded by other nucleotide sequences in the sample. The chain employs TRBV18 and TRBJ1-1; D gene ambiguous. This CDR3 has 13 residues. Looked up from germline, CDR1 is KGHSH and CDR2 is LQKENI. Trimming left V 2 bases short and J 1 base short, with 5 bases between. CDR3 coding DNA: TGTGCCAGCTCACCAGACAAGAACACTGAAGCTTTCTTT. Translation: CASSPDKNTEAFF.

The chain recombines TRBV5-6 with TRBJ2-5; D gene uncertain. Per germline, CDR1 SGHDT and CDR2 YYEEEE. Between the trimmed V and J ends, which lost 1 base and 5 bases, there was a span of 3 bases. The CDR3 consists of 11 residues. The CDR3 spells CASSLHETQYF. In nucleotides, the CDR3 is TGTGCCAGCAGCTTGCATGAGACCCAGTACTTC.

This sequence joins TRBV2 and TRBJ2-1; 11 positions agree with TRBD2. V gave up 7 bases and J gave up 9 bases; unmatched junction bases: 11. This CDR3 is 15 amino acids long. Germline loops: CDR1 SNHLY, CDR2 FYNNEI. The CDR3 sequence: CASIPELAGVPEQFF. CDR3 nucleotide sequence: TGTGCCAGCATCCCGGAACTAGCGGGAGTTCCTGAGCAGTTCTTC. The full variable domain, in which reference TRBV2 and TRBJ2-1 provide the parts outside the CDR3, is EPEVTQTPSHQVTQMGQEVILRCVPISNHLYFYWYRQILGQKVEFLVSFYNNEISEKSEIFDDQFSVERPDGSNFTLKIRSTKLEDSAMYFCASIPELAGVPEQFFGPGTRLTVL.

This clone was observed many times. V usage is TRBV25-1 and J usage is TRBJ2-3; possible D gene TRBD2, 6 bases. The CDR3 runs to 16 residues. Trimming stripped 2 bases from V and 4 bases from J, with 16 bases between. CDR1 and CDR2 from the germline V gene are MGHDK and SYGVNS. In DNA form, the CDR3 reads TGTGCCAGCAGTGAAGAGGAGCGGGCTCTTCCAGATACGCAGTATTTT. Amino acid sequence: CASSEEERALPDTQYF.

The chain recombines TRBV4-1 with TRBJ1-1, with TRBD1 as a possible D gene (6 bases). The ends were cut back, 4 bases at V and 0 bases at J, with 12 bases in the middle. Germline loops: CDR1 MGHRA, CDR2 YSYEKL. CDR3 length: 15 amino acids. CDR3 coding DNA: TGCGCCAGCAGCCGCCCCGGACAGTTGAACACTGAAGCTTTCTTT. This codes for CASSRPGQLNTEAFF.

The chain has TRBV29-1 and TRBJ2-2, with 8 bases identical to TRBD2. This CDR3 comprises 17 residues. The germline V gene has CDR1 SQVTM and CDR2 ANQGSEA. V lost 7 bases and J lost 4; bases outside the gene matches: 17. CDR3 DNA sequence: TGCAGCGGCTACAAAATTATTCACGGGGGGGTCACCGGGGAGCTGTTTTTT. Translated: CSGYKIIHGGVTGELFF.

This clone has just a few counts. DNA of the CDR3: TGCGCCAGCAGTGACCCACGAGACAGGACCTTGAACACTGAAGCTTTCTTT. Protein: CASSDPRDRTLNTEAFF. The chain carries TRBV10-2 and TRBJ1-1; the D gene is possibly TRBD1 (6 bases). The germline V gene encodes CDR1 WSHSY and CDR2 SAAADI. V lost 3 bases and J lost 0, with 17 bases in between. The length of the CDR3 is 17 residues.

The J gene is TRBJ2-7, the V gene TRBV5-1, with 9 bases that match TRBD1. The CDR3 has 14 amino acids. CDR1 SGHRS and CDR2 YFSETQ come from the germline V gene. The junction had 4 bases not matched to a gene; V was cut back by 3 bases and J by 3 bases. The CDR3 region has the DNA TGCGCCAGCAGCTGGGGGACAGGGCTCTACGAGCAGTACTTC. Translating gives CASSWGTGLYEQYF. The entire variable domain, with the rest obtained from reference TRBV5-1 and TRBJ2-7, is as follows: KAGVTQTPRYLIKTRGQQVTLSCSPISGHRSVSWYQQTPGQGLQFLFEYFSETQRNKGNFPGRFSGRQFSNSRSEMNVSTLELGDSALYLCASSWGTGLYEQYFGPGTRLTVT.

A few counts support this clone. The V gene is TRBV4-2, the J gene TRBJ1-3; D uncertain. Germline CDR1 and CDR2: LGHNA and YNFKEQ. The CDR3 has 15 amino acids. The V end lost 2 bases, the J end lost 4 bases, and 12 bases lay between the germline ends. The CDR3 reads CASSQTPSRGNTIYF. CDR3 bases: TGTGCCAGCAGCCAAACCCCGTCGAGGGGAAACACCATATATTTT.

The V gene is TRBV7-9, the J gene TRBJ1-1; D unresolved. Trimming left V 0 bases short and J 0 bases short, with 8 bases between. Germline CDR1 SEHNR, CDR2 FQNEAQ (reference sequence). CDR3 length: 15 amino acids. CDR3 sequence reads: CASSLAQTLNTEAFF. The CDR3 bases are TGTGCCAGCAGCTTAGCGCAGACACTGAACACTGAAGCTTTCTTT.

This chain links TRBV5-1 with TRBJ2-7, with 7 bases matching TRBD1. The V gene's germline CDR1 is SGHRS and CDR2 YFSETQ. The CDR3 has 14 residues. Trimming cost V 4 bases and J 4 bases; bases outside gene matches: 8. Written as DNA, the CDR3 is TGCGCCAGCAGCCAAACCGGGACAGTGTACGAGCAGTACTTC. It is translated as CASSQTGTVYEQYF.

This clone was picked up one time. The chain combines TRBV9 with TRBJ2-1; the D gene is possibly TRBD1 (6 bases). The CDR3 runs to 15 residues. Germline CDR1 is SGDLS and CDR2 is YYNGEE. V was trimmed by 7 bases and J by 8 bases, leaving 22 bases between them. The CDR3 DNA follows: TGTGCCAGCGGGTATCCAGGGGATGAAAAAGATGAGCAGTTCTTC. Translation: CASGYPGDEKDEQFF.